These 10 T cell receptor beta chains were sequenced from one sample in a study of T-cell reconstitution after alpha-beta-depleted transplantation in children. TCRbeta library preparation incorporated unique molecular identifiers. MiXCR, run by TCRdb on the PCR reads, gives a single entry per CDR3 protein. This sample has 450,000 to 600,000 distinct CDR3 sequences, with under 15% found just once. The sequencing used PBMCs, mostly from graft donor cells, collected 360 days after TCRalphabeta/CD19-depleted stem cell transplant. These receptors were taken from a male patient under 18 who had a stem cell transplant for acute myeloid leukemia, so the T cells may come from the graft donor.

The gene calls are TRBV28 and TRBJ2-1; D gene uncertain. This CDR3 region has 11 residues. Germline CDR1 MDHEN, CDR2 SYDVKM. Trimming left V 8 bases short and J 8 bases short, with 10 bases between. CDR3 residues: CASVIAHEQFF. In DNA form, the CDR3 reads TGTGCCAGCGTTATTGCCCATGAGCAGTTCTTC. Variable domain in full (rest from reference TRBV28 and TRBJ2-1): DVKVTQSSRYLVKRTGEKVFLECVQDMDHENMFWYRQDPGLGLRLIYFSYDVKMKEKGDIPEGYSVSREKKERFSLILESASTNQTSMYLCASVIAHEQFFGPGTRLTVL.

This clonotype was detected only a few times. The V call is TRBV29-1, the J call TRBJ1-3; D is undetermined. V lost 1 base and J 0 bases, leaving 7 bases between the germline ends. The CDR3 totals 14 residues. Germline CDR1 reads SQVTM; CDR2 reads ANQGSEA. The DNA of the CDR3 is TGCAGCGTTGAAGGGAAAGACTCTGGAAACACCATATATTTT. Its translation is CSVEGKDSGNTIYF.

J is TRBJ2-7 and V is TRBV4-3, with D unclear. Trimming shortened V by 3 bases and J by 0 bases, and 6 bases separated the two germline ends. CDR3 length: 13 residues. Germline CDR1 LGHNA, CDR2 YSLEER. CDR3 amino acids: CASSHGPSYEQYF. The CDR3 DNA is TGCGCCAGCAGCCATGGTCCCTCCTACGAGCAGTACTTC.

This clonotype has a count of ten or more. The rearrangement uses TRBV5-1 and TRBJ1-2; D is undetermined. The germline CDR1 and CDR2 sequences are SGHRS and YFSETQ. The CDR3 runs 15 residues. Trimming took 2 bases from V and 7 from J, leaving 18 bases between them. CDR3 DNA sequence: TGCGCCAGCAGCTTAGACCGGGCCTTATCTACTGGCTACACCTTC. Translating it yields CASSLDRALSTGYTF.

The chain joins TRBV5-1 to TRBJ2-5; TRBD2 aligns across 11 bases. In germline, CDR1 is SGHRS, CDR2 YFSETQ. The CDR3 runs 18 residues. V was pared by 2 bases and J by 5 bases, with 14 bases of the junction left unmatched. The CDR3 coding sequence is TGCGCCAGCAGCTTCGTCCCTTTGACTAGCGGGATCTGGGAGACCCAGTACTTC. Its protein product is CASSFVPLTSGIWETQYF. Full variable domain (outside the CDR3, taken from reference TRBV5-1 and TRBJ2-5): KAGVTQTPRYLIKTRGQQVTLSCSPISGHRSVSWYQQTPGQGLQFLFEYFSETQRNKGNFPGRFSGRQFSNSRSEMNVSTLELGDSALYLCASSFVPLTSGIWETQYFGPGTRLLVL.

V usage is TRBV28 and J usage is TRBJ2-5; maybe TRBD2 (5 bases). CDR1 MDHEN and CDR2 SYDVKM come from the germline V gene. The CDR3 runs 13 residues. The germline V and J ends were trimmed by 7 bases and 0 bases, with 9 bases remaining between them. The chain's CDR3 is CASKERNQETQYF. The CDR3 coding sequence is TGTGCCAGCAAAGAGCGGAACCAAGAGACCCAGTACTTC.

This clonotype has only a few counts. The chain couples TRBV25-1 to TRBJ2-7; D unresolved. Germline CDR1 MGHDK, CDR2 SYGVNS. This CDR3 has 14 residues. V lost 8 bases, J lost 1 base, and 15 bases lay in between. This CDR3 reads CASPYPTPSYEQYF. The CDR3 DNA is TGTGCCAGCCCTTACCCGACTCCTTCCTACGAGCAGTACTTC.

This clonotype was detected many times. This chain joins TRBV12-3 or TRBV12-4 and TRBJ1-5; D uncertain. Trimming took 3 bases from V and 3 from J, leaving 15 bases between them. This CDR3 is built from 16 residues. The CDR3 DNA reads as TGTGCCAGCAGTTTGATTCCGGGTAGCCCCAATCAGCCCCAGCATTTT. It specifies CASSLIPGSPNQPQHF.

This clonotype was detected a few times. The chain has TRBV30 and TRBJ2-7; D is undetermined. The CDR3 contains 13 residues. Germline CDR1 reads GTSNPN; CDR2 reads SVGIG (reference sequence). The V end was cut by 2 bases, the J end by 9 bases, with 17 bases between. DNA for the CDR3: TGTGCCTGGAGTTACGGCACCCACGAGGCGCAGTACTTC. Translating gives CAWSYGTHEAQYF.

This sequence joins TRBV20-1 and TRBJ2-1; 10 positions match TRBD2. V trimming: 7 bases; J trimming: 4 bases; junction bases outside the gene matches: 4. CDR3 length equals 13 residues. From germline, CDR1 is DFQATT and CDR2 SNEGSKA (reference sequence). This chain's CDR3 is CSVSSGRYNEQFF. CDR3 nucleotide sequence: TGCAGTGTTAGTAGCGGGAGGTACAATGAGCAGTTCTTC.